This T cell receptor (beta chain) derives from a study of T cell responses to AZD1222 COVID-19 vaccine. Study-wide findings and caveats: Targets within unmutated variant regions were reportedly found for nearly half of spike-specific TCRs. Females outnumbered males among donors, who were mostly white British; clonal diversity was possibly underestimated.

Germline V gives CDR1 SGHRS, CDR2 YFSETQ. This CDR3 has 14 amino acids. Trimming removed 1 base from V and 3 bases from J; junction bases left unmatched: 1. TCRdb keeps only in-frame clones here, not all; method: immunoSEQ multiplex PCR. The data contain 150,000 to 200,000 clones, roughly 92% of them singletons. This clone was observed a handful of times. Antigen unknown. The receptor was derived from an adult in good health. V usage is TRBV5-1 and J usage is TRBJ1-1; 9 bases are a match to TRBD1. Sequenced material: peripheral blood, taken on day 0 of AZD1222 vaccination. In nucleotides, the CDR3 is TGCGCCAGCAGCTTGACAGGGGGCTACACTGAAGCTTTCTTT. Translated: CASSLTGGYTEAFF.